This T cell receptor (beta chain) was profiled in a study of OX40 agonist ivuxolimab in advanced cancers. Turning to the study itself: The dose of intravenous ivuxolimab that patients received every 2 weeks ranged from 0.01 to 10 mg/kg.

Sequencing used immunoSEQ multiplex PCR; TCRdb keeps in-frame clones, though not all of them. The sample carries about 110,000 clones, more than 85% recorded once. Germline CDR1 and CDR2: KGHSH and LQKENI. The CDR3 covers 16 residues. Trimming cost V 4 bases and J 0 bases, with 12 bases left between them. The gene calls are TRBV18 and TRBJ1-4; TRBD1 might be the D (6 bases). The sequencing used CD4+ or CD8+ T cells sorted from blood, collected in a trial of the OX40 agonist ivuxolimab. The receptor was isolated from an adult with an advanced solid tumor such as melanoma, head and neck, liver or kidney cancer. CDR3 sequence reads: CASSQRQATTNEKLFF. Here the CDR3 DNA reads TGTGCCAGCTCACAACGACAGGCAACAACTAATGAAAAACTGTTTTTT.